This TCR beta chain was sequenced for a study of identifying expanded T cells in peripheral blood. Concerning this clone: No conserved phenylalanine or tryptophan ends this CDR3, so it is likely a read error. Because the CDR3's place on the DNA is in doubt, the DNA is left out and the CDR3 is given as listed by TCRdb.

TCRdb's copy holds only in-frame clones and misses some; the assay was immunoSEQ multiplex PCR. The sample lists some 90,000 clones; approximately 83% were seen once. The CDR3 is 18 amino acids long, termini counted. Germline CDR1 reads WNHNN; CDR2 reads SYGVQD (reference sequence). This chain connects TRBV10-1 to TRBJ2-3; the table calls TRBD2, which could not be checked here. The origin of this receptor is a person aged 18-69 years in good health. The specimen was blood. The CDR3 protein is CASSEKRAGRGHRYAVLV.